The next 17 T cell receptor beta chains were all read from a single sample in a study of Graves' ophthalmopathy and Graves' hyperthyroidism. CDR3 regions of TCR beta were amplified from RNA transcripts. RT-PCR in the first round used HTBI primers; a second-round multiplex PCR followed. TCRdb reprocessed the multiplex PCR reads via MiXCR and lists one record per CDR3 protein. Of hundreds of thousands of distinct CDR3 sequences detected, approximately 15% appear once; the ten largest clones hold about 10%. The material sequenced was blood. These TCRs come from a young woman with Graves' ophthalmopathy.

This clonotype was detected only a few times. This rearrangement joins TRBV4-1 to TRBJ2-2, with TRBD2 identical over 7 bases. This CDR3 has 18 residues. Germline CDR1 and CDR2: MGHRA and YSYEKL. The V gene end was trimmed by 4 bases and the J gene end by 0 bases; junction bases not matched to a gene: 11. The CDR3 loop reads CASSPYGGSGANTGELFF. The CDR3 coding sequence is TGCGCCAGCAGCCCCTACGGCGGGAGCGGGGCGAACACCGGGGAGCTGTTTTTT.

Ten or more counts support this clonotype. This chain links TRBV29-1 with TRBJ2-7; D assignment may be TRBD1 or TRBD2 (5 bases each). The germline V gene has CDR1 SQVTM and CDR2 ANQGSEA. V lost 4 bases and J lost 4, with 14 bases in between. CDR3 size: 13 residues. CDR3 sequence (DNA): TGCAGCGTTGGGTCGGCAGGGAGTTACGAGCAGTACTTC. It translates to CSVGSAGSYEQYF.

This clonotype was recorded at least ten times. The chain employs TRBV4-1 and TRBJ2-7; 14 bases are a match to TRBD2. The CDR3 consists of 16 residues. V was pared by 3 bases and J by 3 bases, with 4 bases of the junction left unmatched. Looked up from germline, CDR1 is MGHRA and CDR2 is YSYEKL. CDR3 residues: CASSQGTSGSGYEQYF. CDR3 nucleotides: TGCGCCAGCAGCCAGGGGACTAGCGGGAGCGGCTACGAGCAGTACTTC.

This clonotype was detected many times. This chain connects TRBV12-3 or TRBV12-4 to TRBJ2-5; 9 bases fit TRBD2. V shed 6 bases, J shed 5 bases, and the junction held 10 bases outside the gene matches. The CDR3 consists of 15 residues. The CDR3 region has the DNA TGTGCCAGCAGCCCTCTTAGCGGGAGTGGGGAGACCCAGTACTTC. Its translation is CASSPLSGSGETQYF.

This clonotype came up many times. The rearrangement joins TRBV24-1 to TRBJ2-7, with 9 bases lining up with TRBD1. This CDR3 has 14 residues. V lost 2 bases to trimming and J lost 5 bases; unmatched junction nucleotides: 3. Germline-derived CDR1 and CDR2 are KGHDR and SFDVKD. This CDR3 is CATSDSRTGDEQYF. DNA of the CDR3: TGTGCCACCAGTGATTCTCGGACAGGGGACGAGCAGTACTTC.

There are many counts of this clonotype. V usage is TRBV11-2 and J usage is TRBJ2-7, with unresolved D. CDR3 size: 16 residues. The V and J ends lost 4 bases and 4 bases respectively, with 20 bases between them. From germline, CDR1 is SGHAT and CDR2 FQNNGV. DNA for the CDR3: TGTGCCAGCAGCTCTTCACGACCGCCACACCTTTACGAGCAGTACTTC. Protein sequence: CASSSSRPPHLYEQYF.

This clonotype was observed at least ten times. V usage is TRBV12-3 or TRBV12-4 and J usage is TRBJ2-2; no reliable D call. This CDR3 contains 14 residues. V was clipped by 7 bases and J by 0 bases, with 9 bases between them. CDR3 loop: CASITTSNTGELFF. The CDR3 bases are TGTGCCAGCATTACGACTTCGAACACCGGGGAGCTGTTTTTT.

This clonotype was seen ten or more times. V usage is TRBV24-1 and J usage is TRBJ2-7; 9 nucleotides align to TRBD1. Unmatched junction bases numbered 10, after V lost 3 bases and J lost 5 bases. Germline loops: CDR1 KGHDR, CDR2 SFDVKD. The CDR3 runs 16 residues. The CDR3 nucleotides are TGTGCCACCAGTGATCCGAGGACAGGGGCTGCCAACGAGCAGTACTTC. Amino acids: CATSDPRTGAANEQYF.

The chain combines TRBV30 with TRBJ1-2; tentatively, D is TRBD1 (5 bases). The CDR3 runs 13 residues. The germline V gene encodes CDR1 GTSNPN and CDR2 SVGIG (reference sequence). Trimming cost V 2 bases and J 7 bases, with 14 bases left between them. Here the CDR3 reads CAWSRGWVRGYTF. CDR3 in DNA: TGTGCCTGGAGTCGGGGGTGGGTACGTGGCTACACCTTC.

This clonotype was detected ten times or more. The chain joins TRBV12-3 or TRBV12-4 to TRBJ2-7; 9 nucleotides line up with TRBD1. After removal of 5 bases from V and 2 bases from J, the junction contained 7 bases not matched to a gene. This CDR3 spans 15 amino acids. CDR3 in amino acids: CASSQQGAGAYEQYF. In nucleotides, the CDR3 is TGTGCCAGCAGTCAACAGGGGGCGGGCGCCTACGAGCAGTACTTC.

The V gene is TRBV28, the J gene TRBJ2-2, with TRBD2 identical over 9 bases. The CDR3 length is 16 residues. CDR1 is MDHEN, CDR2 SYDVKM, per germline. Losses at the gene ends were 8 bases for V and 2 bases for J; bases not matched to a gene: 9. CDR3 sequence: CASGGTSLGNTGELFF. The CDR3 DNA reads TGTGCCAGCGGGGGGACTAGCCTCGGTAACACCGGGGAGCTGTTTTTT. The variable domain in full, with the rest retrieved from reference TRBV28 and TRBJ2-2, is DVKVTQSSRYLVKRTGEKVFLECVQDMDHENMFWYRQDPGLGLRLIYFSYDVKMKEKGDIPEGYSVSREKKERFSLILESASTNQTSMYLCASGGTSLGNTGELFFGEGSRLTVL.

This clonotype has a count of ten or more. The chain recombines TRBV6-4 with TRBJ2-6, with D perhaps TRBD1 (5 bases). V lost 8 bases to trimming and J lost 0 bases, with 11 bases between them. Germline V gene data show CDR1 as MRHNA and CDR2 as SNTAGT. The CDR3 has 15 amino acids. CDR3 DNA: TGTGCCAGCGGCCTGGGGCGCTCTGGGGCCAACGTCCTGACTTTC. This sequence encodes CASGLGRSGANVLTF.

This clonotype came up many times. The V gene is TRBV2, the J gene TRBJ2-7; 9 nucleotides align to TRBD1. With V trimmed by 10 bases and J by 1 base, 8 bases remained unmatched. This CDR3 comprises 14 residues. Germline values: CDR1 SNHLY, CDR2 FYNNEI. The CDR3 bases are TGTGCCATTAACCGGGACAGGGATTCCTACGAGCAGTACTTC. Protein product: CAINRDRDSYEQYF.

This clonotype came up many times. CDR3 in DNA: TGTGCCAGCAGCGCCTGGGCGCAGTATGGCTACACCTTC. Translated: CASSAWAQYGYTF. The V and J genes are TRBV7-9 and TRBJ1-2; D ambiguous. Germline-derived CDR1 and CDR2 are SEHNR and FQNEAQ (reference sequence). With 5 bases removed from V and 5 bases from J, the gap between germline ends came to 12 bases. CDR3 size: 13 residues.

This clonotype was counted many times. The J gene is TRBJ1-6, the V gene TRBV4-1; D call uncertain. V shed 1 base and J shed 9 bases, with 10 bases lying between them. CDR3 size: 14 residues. CDR1 MGHRA and CDR2 YSYEKL come from the germline V gene. As DNA, the CDR3 is TGCGCCAGCAGCCAAGTGGGCGGATCTTCACCCCTCCACTTT. Translated, it gives CASSQVGGSSPLHF.

V is TRBV5-1 and J is TRBJ1-2, with D perhaps matching TRBD1 (6 bases). Germline CDR1 reads SGHRS; CDR2 reads YFSETQ. The length of the CDR3 is 14 residues. V lost 0 bases to trimming and J lost 6 bases, with 12 bases between them. CDR3: CASSLAGESNGYTF. In DNA form, the CDR3 reads TGCGCCAGCAGCTTGGCAGGGGAGTCGAATGGCTACACCTTC. The variable domain in full, completed from reference TRBV5-1 and TRBJ1-2, reads KAGVTQTPRYLIKTRGQQVTLSCSPISGHRSVSWYQQTPGQGLQFLFEYFSETQRNKGNFPGRFSGRQFSNSRSEMNVSTLELGDSALYLCASSLAGESNGYTFGSGTRLTVV.

This clonotype was observed at least ten times. The CDR3 bases are TGCAGCGTTGAGACAGGTGAAGCTTTCTTT. It codes for CSVETGEAFF. This chain joins TRBV29-1 and TRBJ1-1, with D maybe TRBD1 (6 bases). Per germline, CDR1 SQVTM and CDR2 ANQGSEA. V was trimmed by 3 bases and J by 7 bases, leaving 6 bases between them. The CDR3 spans 10 residues.